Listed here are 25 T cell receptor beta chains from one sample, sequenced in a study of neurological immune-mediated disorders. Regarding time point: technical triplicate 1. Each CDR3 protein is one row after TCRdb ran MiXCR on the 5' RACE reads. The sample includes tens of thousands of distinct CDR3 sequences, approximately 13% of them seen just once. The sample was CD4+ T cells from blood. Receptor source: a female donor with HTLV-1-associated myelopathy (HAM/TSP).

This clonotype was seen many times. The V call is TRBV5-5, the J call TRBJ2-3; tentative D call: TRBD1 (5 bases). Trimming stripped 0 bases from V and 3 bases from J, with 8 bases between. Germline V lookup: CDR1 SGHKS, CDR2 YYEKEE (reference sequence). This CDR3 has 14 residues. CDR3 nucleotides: TGTGCCAGCAGCTTGGCCCGACAGACAGATACGCAGTATTTT. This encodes CASSLARQTDTQYF.

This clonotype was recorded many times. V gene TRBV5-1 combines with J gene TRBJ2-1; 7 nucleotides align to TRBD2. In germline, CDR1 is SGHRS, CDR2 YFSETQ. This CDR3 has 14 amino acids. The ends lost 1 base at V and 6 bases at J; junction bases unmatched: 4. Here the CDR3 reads CASSLLSGGNEQFF. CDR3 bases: TGCGCCAGCAGCTTGTTGTCGGGGGGCAATGAGCAGTTCTTC.

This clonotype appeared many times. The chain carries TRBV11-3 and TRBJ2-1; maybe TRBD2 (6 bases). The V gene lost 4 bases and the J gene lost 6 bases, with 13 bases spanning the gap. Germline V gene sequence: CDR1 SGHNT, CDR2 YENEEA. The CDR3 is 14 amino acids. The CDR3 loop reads CASSSGGRFNEQFF. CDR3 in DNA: TGTGCCAGCAGCTCCGGGGGACGTTTCAATGAGCAGTTCTTC.

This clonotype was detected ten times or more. CDR3 in DNA: TGCGCCAGCAGCTTTAGCGGCGATTCACGGGAGCAGTTCTTC. Translating gives CASSFSGDSREQFF. This sequence joins TRBV5-1 and TRBJ2-1; D might be TRBD2 (6 bases). Germline CDR1 SGHRS, CDR2 YFSETQ. V gave up 2 bases and J gave up 10 bases, with 16 bases separating them. CDR3 length: 14 residues.

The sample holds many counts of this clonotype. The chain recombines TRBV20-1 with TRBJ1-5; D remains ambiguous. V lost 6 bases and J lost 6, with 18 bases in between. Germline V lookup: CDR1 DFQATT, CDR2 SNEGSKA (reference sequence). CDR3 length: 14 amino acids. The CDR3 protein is CSAGKGGSSQPQHF. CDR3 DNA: TGCAGTGCAGGAAAGGGAGGGTCAAGTCAGCCCCAGCATTTT.

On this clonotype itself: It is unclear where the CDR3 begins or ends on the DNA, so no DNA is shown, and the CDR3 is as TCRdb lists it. The CDR3 spells CDSSFYICSARGLAGVKAYEQYF. The chain couples TRBV5-1 to TRBJ2-7; the D call of TRBD2 is as the table states it, not checked on the DNA. Germline CDR1 SGHRS, CDR2 YFSETQ. The CDR3 is 23 residues long, ends included.

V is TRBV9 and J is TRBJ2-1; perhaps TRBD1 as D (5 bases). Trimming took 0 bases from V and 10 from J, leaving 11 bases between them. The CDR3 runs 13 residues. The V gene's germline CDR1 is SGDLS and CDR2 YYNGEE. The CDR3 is CASSVGRDQEQFF. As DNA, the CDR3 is TGTGCCAGCAGCGTAGGCAGGGATCAGGAGCAGTTCTTC.

CDR3 nucleotide sequence: TGTGCCAGCAGTTCAGTAGCGGGAGGGTACAATGAGCAGTTCTTC. Protein: CASSSVAGGYNEQFF. This chain uses TRBV6-5 with TRBJ2-1; 11 positions match TRBD2. CDR1 is MNHEY and CDR2 is SVGAGI in the germline V gene. There are 15 residues in the CDR3. Trimming removed 4 bases from V and 4 bases from J; junction bases left unmatched: 3.

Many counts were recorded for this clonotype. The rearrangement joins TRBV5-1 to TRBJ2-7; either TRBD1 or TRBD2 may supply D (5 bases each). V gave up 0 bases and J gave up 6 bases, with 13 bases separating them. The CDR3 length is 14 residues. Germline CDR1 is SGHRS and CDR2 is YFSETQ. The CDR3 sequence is CASSLGDLLAEQYF. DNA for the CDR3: TGCGCCAGCAGCTTGGGGGACCTTCTCGCCGAGCAGTACTTC.

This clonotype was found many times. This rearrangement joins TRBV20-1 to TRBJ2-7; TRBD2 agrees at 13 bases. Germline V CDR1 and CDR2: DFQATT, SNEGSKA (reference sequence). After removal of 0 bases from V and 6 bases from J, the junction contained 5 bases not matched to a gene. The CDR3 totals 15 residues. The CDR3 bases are TGCAGTGCTAGAGATAGGAGACTAGCGGGAGGCGAGCAGTACTTC. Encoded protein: CSARDRRLAGGEQYF.

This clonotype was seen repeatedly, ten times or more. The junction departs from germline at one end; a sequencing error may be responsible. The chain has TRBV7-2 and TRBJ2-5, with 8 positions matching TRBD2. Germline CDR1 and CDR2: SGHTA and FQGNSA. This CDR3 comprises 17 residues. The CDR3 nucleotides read TGTGCCAGCAGCCCGGGGGGGCCGGGACTAATCCAAGGGACCCAGTACTTC. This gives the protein CASSPGGPGLIQGTQYF.

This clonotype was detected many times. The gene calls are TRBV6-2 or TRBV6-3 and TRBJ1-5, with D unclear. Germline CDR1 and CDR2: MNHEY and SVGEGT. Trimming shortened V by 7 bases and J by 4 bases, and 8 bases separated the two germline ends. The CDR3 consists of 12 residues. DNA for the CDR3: TGTGCCAGCAAAAAGCAAAATCAGCCCCAGCATTTT. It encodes CASKKQNQPQHF.

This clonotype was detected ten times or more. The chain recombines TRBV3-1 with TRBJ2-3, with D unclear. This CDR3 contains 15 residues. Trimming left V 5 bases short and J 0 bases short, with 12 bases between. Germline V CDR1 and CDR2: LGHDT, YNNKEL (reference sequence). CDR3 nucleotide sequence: TGTGCCAGCAGCTCTAGGGCAACTAGCACAGATACGCAGTATTTT. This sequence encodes CASSSRATSTDTQYF.

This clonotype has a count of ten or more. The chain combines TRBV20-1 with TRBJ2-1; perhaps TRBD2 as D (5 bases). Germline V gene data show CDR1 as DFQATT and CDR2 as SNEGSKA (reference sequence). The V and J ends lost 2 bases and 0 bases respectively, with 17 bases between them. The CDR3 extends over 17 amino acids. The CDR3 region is CSARTRTWRGSYNEQFF. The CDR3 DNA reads TGCAGTGCTAGAACCCGGACTTGGAGAGGCTCCTACAATGAGCAGTTCTTC.

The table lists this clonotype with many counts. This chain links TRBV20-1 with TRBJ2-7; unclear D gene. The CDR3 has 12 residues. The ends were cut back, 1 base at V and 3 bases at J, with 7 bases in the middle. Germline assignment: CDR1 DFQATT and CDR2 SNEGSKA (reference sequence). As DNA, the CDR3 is TGCAGTGCTAGAGGCAGAGTCTACGAGCAGTACTTC. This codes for CSARGRVYEQYF.

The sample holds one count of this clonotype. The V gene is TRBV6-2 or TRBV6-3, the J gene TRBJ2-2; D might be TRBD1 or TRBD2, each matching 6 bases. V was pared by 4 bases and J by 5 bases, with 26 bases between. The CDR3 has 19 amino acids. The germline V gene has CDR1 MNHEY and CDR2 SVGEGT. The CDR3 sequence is CASSLGGNSGTSRTGELFF. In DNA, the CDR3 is TGTGCCAGCAGTTTAGGGGGGAATAGTGGAACCTCGAGGACCGGGGAGCTGTTTTTT.

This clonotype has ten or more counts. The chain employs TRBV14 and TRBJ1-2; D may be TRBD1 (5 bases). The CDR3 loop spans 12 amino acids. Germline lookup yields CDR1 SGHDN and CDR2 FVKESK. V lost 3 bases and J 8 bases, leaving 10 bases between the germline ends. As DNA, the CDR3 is TGTGCCAGCAGCCATTCCCAGGGAGGCTACACCTTC. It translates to CASSHSQGGYTF.

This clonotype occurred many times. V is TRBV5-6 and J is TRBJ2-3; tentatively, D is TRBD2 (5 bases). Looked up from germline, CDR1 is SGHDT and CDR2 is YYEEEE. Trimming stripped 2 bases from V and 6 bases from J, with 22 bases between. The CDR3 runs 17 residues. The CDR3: CASSLYSGSFSTDTQYF. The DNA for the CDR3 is TGTGCCAGCAGCTTATATTCGGGATCCTTTTCGACCGATACGCAGTATTTT. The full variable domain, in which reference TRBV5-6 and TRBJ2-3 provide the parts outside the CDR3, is DAGVTQSPTHLIKTRGQQVTLRCSPKSGHDTVSWYQQALGQGPQFIFQYYEEEERQRGNFPDRFSGHQFPNYSSELNVNALLLGDSALYLCASSLYSGSFSTDTQYFGPGTRLTVL.

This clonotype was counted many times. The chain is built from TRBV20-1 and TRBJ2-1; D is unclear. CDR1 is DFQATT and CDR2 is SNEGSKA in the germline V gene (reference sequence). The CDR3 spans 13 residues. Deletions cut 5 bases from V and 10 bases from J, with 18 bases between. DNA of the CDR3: TGCAGTGCTCCCCCCCCTAGGCAGACCGAGCAGTTCTTC. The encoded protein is CSAPPPRQTEQFF.

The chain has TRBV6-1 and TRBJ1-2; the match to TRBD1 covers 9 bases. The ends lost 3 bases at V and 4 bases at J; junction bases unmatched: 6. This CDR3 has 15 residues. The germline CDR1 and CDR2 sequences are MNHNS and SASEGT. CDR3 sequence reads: CASSDPGQGGYGYTF. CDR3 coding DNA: TGTGCCAGCAGTGACCCGGGACAGGGAGGCTATGGCTACACCTTC.

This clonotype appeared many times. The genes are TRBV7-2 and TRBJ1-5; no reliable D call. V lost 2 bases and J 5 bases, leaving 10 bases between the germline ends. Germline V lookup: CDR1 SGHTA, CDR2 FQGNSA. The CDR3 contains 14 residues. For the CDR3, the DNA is TGTGCCAGCAGCTTAAAGGGAATGGATCAGCCCCAGCATTTT. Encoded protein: CASSLKGMDQPQHF. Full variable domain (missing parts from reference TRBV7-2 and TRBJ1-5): GAGVSQSPSNKVTEKGKDVELRCDPISGHTALYWYRQSLGQGLEFLIYFQGNSAPDKSGLPSDRFSAERTGGSVSTLTIQRTQQEDSAVYLCASSLKGMDQPQHFGDGTRLSIL.

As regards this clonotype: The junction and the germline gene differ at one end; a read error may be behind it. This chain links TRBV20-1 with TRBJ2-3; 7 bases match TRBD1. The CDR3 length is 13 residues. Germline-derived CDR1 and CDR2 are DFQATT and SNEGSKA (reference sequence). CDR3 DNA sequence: TGCAGTGCTCGACAGGGATGGTCAGATACTCAGTATTTT. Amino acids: CSARQGWSDTQYF.

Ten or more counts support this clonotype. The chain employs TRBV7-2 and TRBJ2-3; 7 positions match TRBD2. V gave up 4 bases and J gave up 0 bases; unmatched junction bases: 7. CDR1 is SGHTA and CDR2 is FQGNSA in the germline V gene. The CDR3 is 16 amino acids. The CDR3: CASSSASGASTDTQYF. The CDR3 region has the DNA TGTGCCAGCAGCTCTGCCAGCGGGGCTAGCACAGATACGCAGTATTTT.

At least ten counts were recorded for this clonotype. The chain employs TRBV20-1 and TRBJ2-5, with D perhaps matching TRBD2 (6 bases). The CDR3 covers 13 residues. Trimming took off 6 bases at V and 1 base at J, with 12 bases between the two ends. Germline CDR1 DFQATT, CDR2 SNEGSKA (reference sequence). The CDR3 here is CSATEGIQETQYF. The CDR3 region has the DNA TGCAGTGCGACGGAGGGTATCCAAGAGACCCAGTACTTC.

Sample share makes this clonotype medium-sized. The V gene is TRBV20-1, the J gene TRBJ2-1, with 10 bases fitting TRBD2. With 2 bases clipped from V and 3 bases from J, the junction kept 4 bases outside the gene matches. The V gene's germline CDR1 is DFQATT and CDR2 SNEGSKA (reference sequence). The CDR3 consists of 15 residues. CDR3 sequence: CSARKGLAVYNEQFF. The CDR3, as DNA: TGCAGTGCTAGAAAAGGACTAGCGGTCTACAATGAGCAGTTCTTC.